Each of the 8 T cell receptor beta chains below was sequenced from the same sample in a study of T cell repertoires in cytomegalovirus infection. No antigen has been identified for these receptors. TCRdb re-derived calls from the reads in MiXCR, one entry per CDR3 protein. The top ten clones hold around 46% of a sample with 570,000 or so distinct CDR3 sequences, almost 40% of them seen once. Source: cultured PBMCs, taken from culture after CMV antigen stimulation. The receptors were gathered from a human donor in good health (CMV status not recorded). Some clones in this sample may be carry-over from other donors' samples.

The rearrangement links TRBV30 to TRBJ1-3, with D possibly matching TRBD1 (6 bases). In germline, CDR1 is GTSNPN, CDR2 SVGIG (reference sequence). Trimming left V 3 bases short and J 4 bases short, with 19 bases between. CDR3 length: 16 residues. CDR3 amino acids: CAWSLLRDNMGNTIYF. The CDR3 DNA sequence: TGTGCCTGGAGCCTACTCCGGGACAATATGGGAAACACCATATATTTT.

This clonotype was found a few times. The chain is built from TRBV7-9 and TRBJ2-1; D is perhaps TRBD1 (9 bases). CDR3 length: 20 amino acids. Between the trimmed V and J ends, which lost 4 bases and 4 bases, there was a span of 29 bases. Germline V CDR1 and CDR2: SEHNR, FQNEAQ (reference sequence). In nucleotides, the CDR3 is TGTGCCAGCAGCTCCATACCGGGACAGGGTGTCAGCGGGAGATACAATGAGCAGTTCTTC. It is translated as CASSSIPGQGVSGRYNEQFF.

The chain is built from TRBV7-6 and TRBJ2-1, with 7 bases lining up with TRBD2. Germline CDR1 reads SGHVS; CDR2 reads FNYEAQ. Unmatched junction bases numbered 22, after V lost 5 bases and J lost 9 bases. The CDR3 has 18 amino acids. CDR3 protein: CASSPQGAGVWPRGEQFF. CDR3 sequence (DNA): TGTGCCAGCAGCCCTCAAGGGGCGGGAGTCTGGCCGCGAGGTGAGCAGTTCTTC.

V gene TRBV7-6 combines with J gene TRBJ1-6, with TRBD1 matching 8 bases. The CDR3 loop spans 15 amino acids. Trimming at V came to 3 bases and at J to 7 bases, leaving 5 bases not matched to a gene. Germline loops: CDR1 SGHVS, CDR2 FNYEAQ. In DNA, the CDR3 is TGTGCCAGCAGCTTCTTCACAGGGGGAAATTCACCCCTCCACTTT. Encoded protein: CASSFFTGGNSPLHF.

The V call is TRBV28, the J call TRBJ1-6; no firm D call. Trimming took off 2 bases at V and 9 bases at J, with 14 bases between the two ends. Per the germline V gene, CDR1 is MDHEN and CDR2 is SYDVKM. The CDR3 sequence is 15 residues long. The CDR3 coding sequence is TGTGCCAGCAGTTTAACGAGTCCCGACGGTTCACCCCTCCACTTT. Amino acids: CASSLTSPDGSPLHF. Full variable domain (missing parts from reference TRBV28 and TRBJ1-6): DVKVTQSSRYLVKRTGEKVFLECVQDMDHENMFWYRQDPGLGLRLIYFSYDVKMKEKGDIPEGYSVSREKKERFSLILESASTNQTSMYLCASSLTSPDGSPLHFGNGTRLTVT.

This chain uses TRBV7-2 with TRBJ2-3; either TRBD1 or TRBD2 may supply D (5 bases each). CDR1 and CDR2 from the germline V gene are SGHTA and FQGNSA. The CDR3 covers 14 residues. With 8 bases removed from V and 6 bases from J, the gap between germline ends came to 18 bases. CDR3 DNA: TGTGCCAGCGGGGGAAGGAATACACGGGATACGCAGTATTTT. Amino acids: CASGGRNTRDTQYF. Variable domain in full (rest from reference TRBV7-2 and TRBJ2-3): GAGVSQSPSNKVTEKGKDVELRCDPISGHTALYWYRQSLGQGLEFLIYFQGNSAPDKSGLPSDRFSAERTGGSVSTLTIQRTQQEDSAVYLCASGGRNTRDTQYFGPGTRLTVL.

The chain couples TRBV6-2 or TRBV6-3 to TRBJ2-1, with D possibly TRBD2 on 6 matching bases. Trimming removed 2 bases from V and 9 bases from J, with 14 bases in between. The germline V gene encodes CDR1 MNHEY and CDR2 SVGEGT. This CDR3 has 14 residues. Here the CDR3 reads CASSYGTVSSEQFF. In DNA, the CDR3 is TGTGCCAGCAGTTACGGGACTGTTAGCAGTGAGCAGTTCTTC.

This clonotype turned up a few times. The CDR3 DNA reads TGTGCCAGCAGCTCTCAGGGGTACTATGGCTACACCTTC. It translates to CASSSQGYYGYTF. The V and J genes are TRBV7-8 and TRBJ1-2, with a weak D call TRBD1 (6 bases). CDR1 and CDR2 (germline): SGHVS, FQNEAQ. The length of the CDR3 is 13 residues. Deletions cut 4 bases from V and 3 bases from J, with 9 bases between.